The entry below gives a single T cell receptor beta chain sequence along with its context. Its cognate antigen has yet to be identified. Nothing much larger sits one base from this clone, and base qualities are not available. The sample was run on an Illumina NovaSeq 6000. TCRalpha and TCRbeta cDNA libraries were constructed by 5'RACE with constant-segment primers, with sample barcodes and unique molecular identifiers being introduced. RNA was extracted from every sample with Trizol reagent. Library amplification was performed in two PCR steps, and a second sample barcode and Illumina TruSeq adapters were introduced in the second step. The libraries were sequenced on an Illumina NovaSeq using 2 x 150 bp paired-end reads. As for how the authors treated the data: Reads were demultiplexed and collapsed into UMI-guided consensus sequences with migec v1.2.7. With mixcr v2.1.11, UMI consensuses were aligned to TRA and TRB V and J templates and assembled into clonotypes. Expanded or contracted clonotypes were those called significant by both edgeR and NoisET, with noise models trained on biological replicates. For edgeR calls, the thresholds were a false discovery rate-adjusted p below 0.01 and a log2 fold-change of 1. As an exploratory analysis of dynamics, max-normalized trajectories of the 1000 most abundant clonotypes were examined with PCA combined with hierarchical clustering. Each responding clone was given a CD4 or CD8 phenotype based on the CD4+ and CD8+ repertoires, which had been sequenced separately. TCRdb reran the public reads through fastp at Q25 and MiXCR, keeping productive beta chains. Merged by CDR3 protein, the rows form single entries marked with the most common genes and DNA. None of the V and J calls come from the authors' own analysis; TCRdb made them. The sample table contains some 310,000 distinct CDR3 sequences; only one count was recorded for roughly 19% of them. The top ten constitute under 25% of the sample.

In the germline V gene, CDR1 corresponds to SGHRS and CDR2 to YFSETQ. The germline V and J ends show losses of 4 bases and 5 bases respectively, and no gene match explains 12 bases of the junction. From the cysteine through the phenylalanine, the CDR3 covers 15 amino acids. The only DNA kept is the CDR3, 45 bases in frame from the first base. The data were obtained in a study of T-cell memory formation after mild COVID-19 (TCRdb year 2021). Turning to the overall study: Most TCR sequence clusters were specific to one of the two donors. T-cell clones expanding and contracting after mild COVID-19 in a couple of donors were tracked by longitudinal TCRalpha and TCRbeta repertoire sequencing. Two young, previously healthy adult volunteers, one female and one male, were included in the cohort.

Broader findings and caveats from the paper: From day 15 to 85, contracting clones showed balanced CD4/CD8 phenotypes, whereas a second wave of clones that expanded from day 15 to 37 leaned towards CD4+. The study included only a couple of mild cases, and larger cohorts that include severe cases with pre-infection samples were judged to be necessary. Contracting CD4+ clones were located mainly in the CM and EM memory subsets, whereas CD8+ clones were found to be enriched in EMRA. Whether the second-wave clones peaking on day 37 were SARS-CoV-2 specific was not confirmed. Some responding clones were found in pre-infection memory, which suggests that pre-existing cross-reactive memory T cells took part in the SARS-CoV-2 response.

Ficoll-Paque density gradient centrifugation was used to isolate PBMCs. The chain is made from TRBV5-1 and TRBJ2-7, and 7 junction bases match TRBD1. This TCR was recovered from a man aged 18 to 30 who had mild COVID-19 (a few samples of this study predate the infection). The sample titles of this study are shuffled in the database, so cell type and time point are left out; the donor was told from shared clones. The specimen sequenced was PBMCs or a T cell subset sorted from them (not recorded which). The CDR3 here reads CASSTTNRGWDEQYF. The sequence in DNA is TGCGCCAGCAGCACCACTAACAGGGGTTGGGACGAGCAGTACTTC.